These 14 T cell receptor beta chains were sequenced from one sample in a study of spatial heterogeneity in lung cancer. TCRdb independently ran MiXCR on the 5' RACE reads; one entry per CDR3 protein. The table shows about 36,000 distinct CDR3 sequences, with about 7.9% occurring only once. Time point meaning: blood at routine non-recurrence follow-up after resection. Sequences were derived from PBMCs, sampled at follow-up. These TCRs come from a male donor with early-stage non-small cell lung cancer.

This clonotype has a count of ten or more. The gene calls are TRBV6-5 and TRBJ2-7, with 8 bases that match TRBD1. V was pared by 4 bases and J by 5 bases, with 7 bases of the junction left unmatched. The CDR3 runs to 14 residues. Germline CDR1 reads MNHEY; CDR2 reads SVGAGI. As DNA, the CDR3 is TGTGCCAGCAGTTCCGGGACAGGTTTTAACGAGCAGTACTTC. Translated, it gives CASSSGTGFNEQYF.

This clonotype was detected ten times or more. CDR3: CASSYQSEAAFF. CDR3 coding DNA: TGTGCCAGCAGCTACCAGAGTGAGGCAGCTTTCTTT. The rearrangement links TRBV5-4 to TRBJ1-1; D uncertain. Germline CDR1 and CDR2: SGHNT and YYREEE (reference sequence). Trimming removed 3 bases from V and 10 bases from J, with 13 bases in between. The CDR3 is made up of 12 amino acids.

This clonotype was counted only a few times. DNA of the CDR3: TGTGCCAGCAGCCCAAGGGACACTTGGGGGATCCAAGAGACCCAGTACTTC. This gives the protein CASSPRDTWGIQETQYF. This rearrangement joins TRBV9 to TRBJ2-5, with a possible D match to TRBD1 (6 bases). This CDR3 spans 17 amino acids. Looked up from germline, CDR1 is SGDLS and CDR2 is YYNGEE. With 4 bases removed from V and 1 base from J, the gap between germline ends came to 20 bases.

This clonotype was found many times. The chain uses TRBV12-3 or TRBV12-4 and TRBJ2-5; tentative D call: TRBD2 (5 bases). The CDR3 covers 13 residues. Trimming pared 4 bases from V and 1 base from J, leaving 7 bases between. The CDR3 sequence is CASSSGIQETQYF. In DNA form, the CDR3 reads TGTGCCAGCAGTTCCGGGATCCAAGAGACCCAGTACTTC.

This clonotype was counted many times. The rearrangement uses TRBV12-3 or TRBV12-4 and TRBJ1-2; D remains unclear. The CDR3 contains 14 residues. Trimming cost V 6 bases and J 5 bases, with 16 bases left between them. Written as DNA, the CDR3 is TGTGCCAGCAGGAACGGGTTAGGCCCTTATGGCTACACCTTC. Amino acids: CASRNGLGPYGYTF.

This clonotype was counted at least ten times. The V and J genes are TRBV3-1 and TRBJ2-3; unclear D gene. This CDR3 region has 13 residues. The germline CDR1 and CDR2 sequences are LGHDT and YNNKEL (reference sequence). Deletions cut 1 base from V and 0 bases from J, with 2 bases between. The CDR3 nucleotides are TGTGCCAGCAGCCAAGCTAGCACAGATACGCAGTATTTT. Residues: CASSQASTDTQYF.

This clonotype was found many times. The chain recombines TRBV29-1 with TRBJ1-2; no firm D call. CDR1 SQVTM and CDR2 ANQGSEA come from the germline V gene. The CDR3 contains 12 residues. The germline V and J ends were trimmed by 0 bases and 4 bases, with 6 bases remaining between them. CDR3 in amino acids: CSVEDRTYGYTF. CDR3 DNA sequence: TGCAGCGTTGAAGACAGAACCTATGGCTACACCTTC.

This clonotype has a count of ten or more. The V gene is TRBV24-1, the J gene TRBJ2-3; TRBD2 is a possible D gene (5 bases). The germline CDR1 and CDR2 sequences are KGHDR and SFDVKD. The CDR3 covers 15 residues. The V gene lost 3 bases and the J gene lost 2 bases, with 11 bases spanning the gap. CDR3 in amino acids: CATSDPGLDTDTQYF. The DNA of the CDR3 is TGTGCCACCAGTGATCCCGGACTTGACACAGATACGCAGTATTTT.

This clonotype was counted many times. DNA for the CDR3: TGTGCCAGCAGCCCCCGTGAGGACAATGAGCAGTTCTTC. Translated: CASSPREDNEQFF. This sequence joins TRBV7-3 and TRBJ2-1; unclear D gene. Trimming took off 5 bases at V and 5 bases at J, with 10 bases between the two ends. This CDR3 spans 13 amino acids. The germline CDR1 and CDR2 sequences are SGHTA and FQGTGA.

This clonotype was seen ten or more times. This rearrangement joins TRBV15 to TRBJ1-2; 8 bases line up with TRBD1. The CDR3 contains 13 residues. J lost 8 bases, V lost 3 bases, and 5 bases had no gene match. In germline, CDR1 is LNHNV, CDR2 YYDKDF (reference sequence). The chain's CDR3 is CATSRDRVKGYTF. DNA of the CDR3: TGTGCCACCAGCAGGGACAGGGTTAAAGGCTACACCTTC.

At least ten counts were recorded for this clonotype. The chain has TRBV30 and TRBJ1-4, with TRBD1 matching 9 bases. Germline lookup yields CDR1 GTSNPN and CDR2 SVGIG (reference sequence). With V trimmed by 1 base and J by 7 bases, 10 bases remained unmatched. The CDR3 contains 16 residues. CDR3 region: CAWSGSRTGDVEKLFF. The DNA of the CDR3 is TGTGCCTGGAGTGGAAGTCGGACAGGGGATGTTGAAAAACTGTTTTTT.

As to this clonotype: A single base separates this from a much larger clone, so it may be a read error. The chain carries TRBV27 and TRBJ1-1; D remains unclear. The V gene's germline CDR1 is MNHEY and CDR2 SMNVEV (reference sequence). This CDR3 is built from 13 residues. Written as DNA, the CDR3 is TGTGCCTGCAGTTTGGCACCGAACACTGAAGCTTTCTTT. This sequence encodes CACSLAPNTEAFF.

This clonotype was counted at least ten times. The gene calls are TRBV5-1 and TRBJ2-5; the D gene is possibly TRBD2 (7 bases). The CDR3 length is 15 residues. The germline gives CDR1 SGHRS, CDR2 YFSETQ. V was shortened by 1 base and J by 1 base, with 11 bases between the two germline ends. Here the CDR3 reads CASSLLAGAQETQYF. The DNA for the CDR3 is TGCGCCAGCAGCTTGTTGGCGGGGGCCCAAGAGACCCAGTACTTC.

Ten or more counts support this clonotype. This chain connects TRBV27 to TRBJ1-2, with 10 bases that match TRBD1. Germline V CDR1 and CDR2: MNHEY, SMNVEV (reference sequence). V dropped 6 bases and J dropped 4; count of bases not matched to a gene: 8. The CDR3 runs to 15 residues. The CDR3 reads CASSSGTGVVYGYTF. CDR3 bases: TGTGCCAGCAGCTCCGGGACAGGGGTTGTCTATGGCTACACCTTC.